This T cell receptor (beta chain) derives from a study of T cells in Graves' hyperthyroidism and ophthalmopathy. Study conclusions and caveats: Blood also held most thyroid clonotypes expanded beyond 0.001.

Amplification targeted TCR beta CDR3 regions from RNA transcripts. The HTBI set primed first-round TCR CDR3 RT-PCR. Each CDR3 protein gets one entry after TCRdb re-called the multiplex PCR reads with MiXCR. The sample lists about 500,000 distinct CDR3 sequences, 14% occurring once. This clonotype has just a few counts. Its cognate antigen is unknown. Trimming cost V 6 bases and J 6 bases, with 18 bases left between them. Germline V gene lookup returns CDR1 DFQATT and CDR2 SNEGSKA (reference sequence). The CDR3 has 14 residues. The chain couples TRBV20-1 to TRBJ2-1; possibly TRBD2 for D (6 bases). The receptor's source is a young woman with Graves' hyperthyroidism. Source material: blood. The CDR3 region is CSAPVGKGLNEQFF. In nucleotides, the CDR3 is TGCAGTGCGCCCGTAGGTAAGGGACTCAATGAGCAGTTCTTC.